These 4 T cell receptor beta chains share one sample of origin, sequenced in a study of blood T cells in healthy people across ages. It was with a sample-barcoded 5' primer and a J-beta primer mix that a second PCR of about 7 to 12 cycles was run. TCRdb itself ran the 5' RACE reads through MiXCR, one entry per CDR3 protein. The sample yields fewer than 950,000 distinct CDR3 sequences, about 34% seen once. The sample was blood. These receptors originate from a man aged 18-30 years in good health.

The chain recombines TRBV28 with TRBJ2-5; TRBD2 is a possible D gene (7 bases). This CDR3 contains 17 residues. CDR1 and CDR2 from the germline V gene are MDHEN and SYDVKM. Trimming took off 6 bases at V and 11 bases at J, with 31 bases between the two ends. The CDR3 DNA sequence: TGTGCCAGCAGATCCGGGGGGCGGGGGCTCCTCGGGGATGAGCAGTACTTC. It codes for CASRSGGRGLLGDEQYF.

This clonotype occurred a few times. V is TRBV7-9 and J is TRBJ1-4, with TRBD1 matching 7 bases. V shed 5 bases, J shed 1 base, and the junction held 4 bases outside the gene matches. Germline V lookup: CDR1 SEHNR, CDR2 FQNEAQ (reference sequence). CDR3 length: 15 amino acids. CDR3 protein: CASSPYRGTNEKLFF. The CDR3 region has the DNA TGTGCCAGCAGCCCCTACAGGGGAACTAATGAAAAACTGTTTTTT.

A word on this clonotype: This may come from a read error, since a much larger clone is one base off. This chain uses TRBV18 with TRBJ2-1, with 7 nucleotides matching TRBD2. CDR1 and CDR2 (germline): KGHSH, LQKENI. This CDR3 spans 14 amino acids. The junction had 7 bases not matched to a gene; V was cut back by 0 bases and J by 11 bases. CDR3 nucleotide sequence: TGTGCCAGCTCACCACCAGGCGATAGCGGGCAGCAGTTCTTC. Translated, it gives CASSPPGDSGQQFF.

The sample holds a few counts of this clonotype. The chain links TRBV4-3 to TRBJ1-6; possible D gene TRBD1, 5 bases. V was trimmed by 1 base and J by 8 bases, leaving 12 bases between them. The V gene's germline CDR1 is LGHNA and CDR2 YSLEER. CDR3 length: 15 amino acids. The CDR3 sequence: CASSQVSRADSPLHF. In nucleotides, the CDR3 is TGCGCCAGCAGCCAAGTTAGCAGGGCTGATTCACCCCTCCACTTT.